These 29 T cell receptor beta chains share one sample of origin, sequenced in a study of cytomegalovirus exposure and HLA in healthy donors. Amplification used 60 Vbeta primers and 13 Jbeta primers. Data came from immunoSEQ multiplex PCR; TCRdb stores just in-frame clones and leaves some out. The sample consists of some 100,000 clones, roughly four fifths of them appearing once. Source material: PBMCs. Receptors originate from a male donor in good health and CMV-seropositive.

CDR3 in amino acids: CASDTGGFKNYGYTF. DNA for the CDR3: TGTGCTAGTGATACAGGGGGCTTTAAGAACTATGGCTACACCTTC. This rearrangement joins TRBV12-5 to TRBJ1-2; 9 nucleotides align to TRBD1. The trim removed 7 bases at V and 2 bases at J, leaving 8 bases unmatched. This CDR3 is 15 amino acids long. Germline V gene sequence: CDR1 LGHNT, CDR2 FRNRAP.

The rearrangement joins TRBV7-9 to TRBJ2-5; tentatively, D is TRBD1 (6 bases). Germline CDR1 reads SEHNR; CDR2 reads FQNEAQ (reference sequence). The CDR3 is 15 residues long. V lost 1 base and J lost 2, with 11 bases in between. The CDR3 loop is CASSLVLGQQETQYF. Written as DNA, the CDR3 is TGTGCCAGCAGCTTAGTTCTGGGACAACAAGAGACCCAGTACTTC. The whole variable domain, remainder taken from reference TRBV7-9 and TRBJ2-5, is DTGVSQNPRHKITKRGQNVTFRCDPISEHNRLYWYRQTLGQGPEFLTYFQNEAQLEKSRLLSDRFSAERPKGSFSTLEIQRTEQGDSAMYLCASSLVLGQQETQYFGPGTRLLVL.

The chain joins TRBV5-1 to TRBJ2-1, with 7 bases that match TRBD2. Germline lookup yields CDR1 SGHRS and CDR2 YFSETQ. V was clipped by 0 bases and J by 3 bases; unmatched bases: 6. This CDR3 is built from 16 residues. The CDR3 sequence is CASSLAGSSGYNEQFF. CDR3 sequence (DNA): TGCGCCAGCAGCTTGGCCGGGTCTAGCGGCTACAATGAGCAGTTCTTC.

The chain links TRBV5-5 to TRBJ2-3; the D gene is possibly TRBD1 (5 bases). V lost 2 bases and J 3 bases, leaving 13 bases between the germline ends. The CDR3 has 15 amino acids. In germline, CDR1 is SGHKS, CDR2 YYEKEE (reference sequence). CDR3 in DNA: TGTGCCAGCAGCTTAGGGGATACCCGGACAGATACGCAGTATTTT. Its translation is CASSLGDTRTDTQYF. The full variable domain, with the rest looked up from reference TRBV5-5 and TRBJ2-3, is DAGVTQSPTHLIKTRGQQVTLRCSPISGHKSVSWYQQVLGQGPQFIFQYYEKEERGRGNFPDRFSARQFPNYSSELNVNALLLGDSALYLCASSLGDTRTDTQYFGPGTRLTVL.

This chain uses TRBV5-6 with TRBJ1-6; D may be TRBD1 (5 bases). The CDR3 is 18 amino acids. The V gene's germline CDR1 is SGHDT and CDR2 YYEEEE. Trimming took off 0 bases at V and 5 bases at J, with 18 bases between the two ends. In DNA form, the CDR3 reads TGTGCCAGCAGCTTGGCCCCGCGGGGGGTATGGGATAATTCACCCCTCCACTTT. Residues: CASSLAPRGVWDNSPLHF.

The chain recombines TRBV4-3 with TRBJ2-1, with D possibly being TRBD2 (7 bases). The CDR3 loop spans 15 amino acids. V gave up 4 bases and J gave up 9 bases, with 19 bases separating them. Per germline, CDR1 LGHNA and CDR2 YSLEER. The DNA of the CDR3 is TGCGCCAGCAGCCCCGAGGGGGGGGGCCTTACTGAGCAGTTCTTC. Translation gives CASSPEGGGLTEQFF.

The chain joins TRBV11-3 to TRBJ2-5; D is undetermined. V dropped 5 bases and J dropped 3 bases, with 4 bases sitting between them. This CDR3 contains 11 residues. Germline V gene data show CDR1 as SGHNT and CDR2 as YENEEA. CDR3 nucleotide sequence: TGTGCCAGCAGCGAGAAAGAGACCCAGTACTTC. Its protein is CASSEKETQYF. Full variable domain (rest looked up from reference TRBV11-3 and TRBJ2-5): EAGVVQSPRYKIIEKKQPVAFWCNPISGHNTLYWYLQNLGQGPELLIRYENEEAVDDSQLPKDRFSAERLKGVDSTLKIQPAELGDSAVYLCASSEKETQYFGPGTRLLVL.

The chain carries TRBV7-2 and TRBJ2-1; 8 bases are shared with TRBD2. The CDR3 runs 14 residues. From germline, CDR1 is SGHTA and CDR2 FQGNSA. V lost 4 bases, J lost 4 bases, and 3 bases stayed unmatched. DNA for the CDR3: TGTGCCAGCAGCTCCGGGGGGGATTACAATGAGCAGTTCTTC. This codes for CASSSGGDYNEQFF. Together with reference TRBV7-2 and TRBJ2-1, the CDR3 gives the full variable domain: GAGVSQSPSNKVTEKGKDVELRCDPISGHTALYWYRQSLGQGLEFLIYFQGNSAPDKSGLPSDRFSAERTGGSVSTLTIQRTQQEDSAVYLCASSSGGDYNEQFFGPGTRLTVL.

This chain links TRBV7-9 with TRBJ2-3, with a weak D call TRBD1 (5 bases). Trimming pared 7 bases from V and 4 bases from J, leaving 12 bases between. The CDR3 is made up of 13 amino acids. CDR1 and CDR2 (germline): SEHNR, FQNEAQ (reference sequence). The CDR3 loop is CASNPAGPDTQYF. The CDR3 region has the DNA TGTGCCAGCAACCCGGCAGGGCCAGATACGCAGTATTTT.

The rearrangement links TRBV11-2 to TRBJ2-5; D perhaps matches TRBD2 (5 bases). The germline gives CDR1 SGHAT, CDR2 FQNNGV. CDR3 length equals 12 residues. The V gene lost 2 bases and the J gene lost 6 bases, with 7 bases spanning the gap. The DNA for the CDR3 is TGTGCCAGCAGCTTACCGGGGAAGACCCAGTACTTC. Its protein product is CASSLPGKTQYF.

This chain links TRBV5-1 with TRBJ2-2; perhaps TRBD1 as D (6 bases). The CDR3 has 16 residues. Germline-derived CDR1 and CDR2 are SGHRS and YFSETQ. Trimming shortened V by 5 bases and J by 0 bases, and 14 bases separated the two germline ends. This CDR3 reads CASRSPGTSNTGELFF. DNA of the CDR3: TGCGCCAGCAGATCACCCGGGACATCGAACACCGGGGAGCTGTTTTTT.

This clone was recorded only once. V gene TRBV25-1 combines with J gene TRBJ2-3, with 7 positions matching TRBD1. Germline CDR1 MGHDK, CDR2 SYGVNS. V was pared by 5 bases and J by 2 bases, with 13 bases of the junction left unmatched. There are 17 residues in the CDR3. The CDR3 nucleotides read TGTGCCAGCAGTTCCGGGGTGGTGACAGGGACCACAGATACGCAGTATTTT. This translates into CASSSGVVTGTTDTQYF.

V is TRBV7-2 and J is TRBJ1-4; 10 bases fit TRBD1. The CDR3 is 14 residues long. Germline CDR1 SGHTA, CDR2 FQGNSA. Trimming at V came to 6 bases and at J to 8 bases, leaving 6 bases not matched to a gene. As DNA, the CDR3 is TGTGCCAGCAGTACCGGGACAGGGGACGAAAAACTGTTTTTT. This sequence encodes CASSTGTGDEKLFF.

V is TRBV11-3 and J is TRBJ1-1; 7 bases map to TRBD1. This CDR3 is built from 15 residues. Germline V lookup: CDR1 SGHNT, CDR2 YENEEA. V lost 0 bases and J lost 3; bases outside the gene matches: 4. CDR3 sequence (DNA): TGTGCCAGCAGCTTAGATCAGGGGGGTCACACTGAAGCTTTCTTT. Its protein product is CASSLDQGGHTEAFF.

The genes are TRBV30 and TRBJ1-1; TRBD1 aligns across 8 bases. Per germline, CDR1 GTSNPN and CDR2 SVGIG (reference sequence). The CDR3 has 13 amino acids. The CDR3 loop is CAYNRGEGTEAFF. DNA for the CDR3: TGTGCGTATAACAGGGGGGAGGGCACTGAAGCTTTCTTT.

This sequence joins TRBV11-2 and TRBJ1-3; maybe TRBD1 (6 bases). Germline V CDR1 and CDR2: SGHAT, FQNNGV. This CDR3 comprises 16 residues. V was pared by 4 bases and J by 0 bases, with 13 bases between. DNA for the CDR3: TGTGCCAGCAGCTATCTTGGACAGAACTCTGGAAACACCATATATTTT. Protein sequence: CASSYLGQNSGNTIYF.

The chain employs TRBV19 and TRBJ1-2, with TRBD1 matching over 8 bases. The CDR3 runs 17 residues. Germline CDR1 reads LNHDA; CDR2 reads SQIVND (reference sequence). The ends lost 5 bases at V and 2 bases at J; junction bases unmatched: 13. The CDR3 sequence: CASSSTWGQASNYGYTF. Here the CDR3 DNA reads TGTGCCAGTAGTTCAACGTGGGGACAGGCCTCCAACTATGGCTACACCTTC.

CDR3 protein: CASSERTGPTYEQYF. CDR3 DNA: TGTGCCAGCAGCGAGCGGACAGGGCCGACCTACGAGCAGTACTTC. The chain couples TRBV9 to TRBJ2-5; 8 bases line up with TRBD1. The DNA end lines up better with TRBJ2-7; the J call may be wrong. Germline V gives CDR1 SGDLS, CDR2 YYNGEE. CDR3 length: 15 amino acids.

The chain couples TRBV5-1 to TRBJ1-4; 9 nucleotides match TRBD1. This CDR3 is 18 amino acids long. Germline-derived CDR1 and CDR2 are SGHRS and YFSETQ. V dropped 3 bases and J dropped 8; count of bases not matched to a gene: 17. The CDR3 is CASSYVTSTGTGTEKLFF. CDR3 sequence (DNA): TGCGCCAGCAGCTACGTAACGTCAACCGGGACAGGGACCGAAAAACTGTTTTTT.

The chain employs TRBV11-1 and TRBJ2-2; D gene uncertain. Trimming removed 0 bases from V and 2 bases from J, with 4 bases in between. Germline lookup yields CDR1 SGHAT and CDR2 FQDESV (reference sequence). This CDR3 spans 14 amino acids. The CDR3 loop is CASSLAINTGELFF. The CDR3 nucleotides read TGTGCCAGCAGCTTAGCCATCAACACCGGGGAGCTGTTTTTT.

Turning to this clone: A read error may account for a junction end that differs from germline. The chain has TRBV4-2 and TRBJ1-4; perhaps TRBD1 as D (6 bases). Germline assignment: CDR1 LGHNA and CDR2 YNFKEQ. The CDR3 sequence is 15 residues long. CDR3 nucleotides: TGTGCCAACAGCCAGAACAGGGACCCCAATGAAAAACTGTTTTTT. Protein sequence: CANSQNRDPNEKLFF.

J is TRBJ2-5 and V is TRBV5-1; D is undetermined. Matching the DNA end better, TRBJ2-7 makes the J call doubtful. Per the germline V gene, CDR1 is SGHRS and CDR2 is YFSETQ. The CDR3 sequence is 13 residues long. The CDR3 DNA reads TGCGCCAGCAGCAAAGAACAGTCCTACGAGCAGTACTTC. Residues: CASSKEQSYEQYF.

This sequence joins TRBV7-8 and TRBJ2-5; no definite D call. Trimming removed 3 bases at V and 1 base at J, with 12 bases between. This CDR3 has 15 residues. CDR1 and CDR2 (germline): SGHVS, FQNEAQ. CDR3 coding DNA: TGTGCCAGCAGCTTGAAAGCCAGGCCCCAAGAGACCCAGTACTTC. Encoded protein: CASSLKARPQETQYF.

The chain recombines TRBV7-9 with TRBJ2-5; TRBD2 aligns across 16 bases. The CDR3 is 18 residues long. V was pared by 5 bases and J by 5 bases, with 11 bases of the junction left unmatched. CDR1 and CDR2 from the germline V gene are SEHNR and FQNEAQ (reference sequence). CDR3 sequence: CASSPTGTSGGARETQYF. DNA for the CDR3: TGTGCCAGCAGCCCGACCGGGACTAGCGGGGGGGCGAGGGAGACCCAGTACTTC.

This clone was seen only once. The CDR3 region has the DNA TGTGCCAGCAGCCCCCGACAGGGGGATAATTCACCCCTCCACTTT. This translates into CASSPRQGDNSPLHF. This chain joins TRBV13 and TRBJ1-6, with TRBD1 identical over 9 bases. Germline CDR1 PRHDT, CDR2 FYEKMQ (reference sequence). The CDR3 spans 15 residues. After removal of 5 bases from V and 5 bases from J, the junction contained 4 bases not matched to a gene.

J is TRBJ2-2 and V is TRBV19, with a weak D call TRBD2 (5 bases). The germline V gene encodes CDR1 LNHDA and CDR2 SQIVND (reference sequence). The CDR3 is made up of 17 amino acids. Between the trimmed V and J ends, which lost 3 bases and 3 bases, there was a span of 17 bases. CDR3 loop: CASSMGWSGRDTGELFF. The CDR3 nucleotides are TGTGCCAGTAGTATGGGTTGGAGCGGCCGGGACACCGGGGAGCTGTTTTTT.

CDR3 protein: CASSVGQGIQTQYF. CDR3 bases: TGTGCCAGTAGTGTAGGACAGGGCATACAGACCCAGTACTTC. The V gene is TRBV19, the J gene TRBJ2-5; 8 bases match TRBD1. This CDR3 comprises 14 residues. V dropped 5 bases and J dropped 6; count of bases not matched to a gene: 8. The germline V gene has CDR1 LNHDA and CDR2 SQIVND (reference sequence).

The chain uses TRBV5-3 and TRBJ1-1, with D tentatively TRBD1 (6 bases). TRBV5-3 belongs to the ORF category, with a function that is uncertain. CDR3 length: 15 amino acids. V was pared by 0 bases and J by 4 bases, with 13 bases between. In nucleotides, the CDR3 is TGTGCCAGAAGCTTGGCAGCGGGGGCGGCCACTGAAGCTTTCTTT. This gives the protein CARSLAAGAATEAFF.

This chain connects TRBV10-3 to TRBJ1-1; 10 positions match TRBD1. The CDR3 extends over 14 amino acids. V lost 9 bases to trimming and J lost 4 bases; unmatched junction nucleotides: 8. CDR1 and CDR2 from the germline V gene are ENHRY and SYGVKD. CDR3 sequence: CAITGTGDSTEAFF. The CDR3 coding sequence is TGTGCCATAACCGGGACAGGGGATAGCACTGAAGCTTTCTTT.